This paragraph covers one T cell receptor beta chain sequence. Assay: immunoSEQ multiplex PCR; the TCRdb copy retains only in-frame clones and omits some. The top ten hold approximately 4% of the sample, which has around 310,000 clones, 88% seen once. Germline-derived CDR1 and CDR2 are MDHEN and SYDVKM. Trimming cost V 2 bases and J 2 bases; bases outside gene matches: 6. The CDR3 contains 16 residues. This record belongs to a study of blood T cell repertoires in COVID-19. The TCR originated in a woman in her forties or fifties with active or convalescent COVID-19. The V and J genes are TRBV28 and TRBJ2-1; 7 bases line up with TRBD1. The sequenced material came from peripheral blood. CDR3 loop: CASSLETGYPYNEQFF. The CDR3, as DNA: TGTGCCAGCAGTTTAGAGACAGGGTACCCCTACAATGAGCAGTTCTTC. The whole variable domain, filled in from reference TRBV28 and TRBJ2-1, reads DVKVTQSSRYLVKRTGEKVFLECVQDMDHENMFWYRQDPGLGLRLIYFSYDVKMKEKGDIPEGYSVSREKKERFSLILESASTNQTSMYLCASSLETGYPYNEQFFGPGTRLTVL.